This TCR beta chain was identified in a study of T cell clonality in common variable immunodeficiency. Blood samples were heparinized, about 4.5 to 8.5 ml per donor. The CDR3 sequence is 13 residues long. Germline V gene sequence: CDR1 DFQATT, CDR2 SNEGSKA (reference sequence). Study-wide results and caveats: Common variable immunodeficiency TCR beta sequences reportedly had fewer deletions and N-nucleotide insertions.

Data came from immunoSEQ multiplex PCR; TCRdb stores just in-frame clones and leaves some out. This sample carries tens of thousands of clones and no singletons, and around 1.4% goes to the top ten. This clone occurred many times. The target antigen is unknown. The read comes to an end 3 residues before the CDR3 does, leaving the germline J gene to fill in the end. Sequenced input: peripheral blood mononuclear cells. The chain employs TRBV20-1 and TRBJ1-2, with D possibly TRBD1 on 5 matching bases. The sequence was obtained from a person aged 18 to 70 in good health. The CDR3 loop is CSARDVPGKGYTF. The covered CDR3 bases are TGCAGTGCTAGAGATGTGCCAGGGAAGGGC.